These 27 T cell receptor beta chains came from one sample sequenced in a study of T cells expressing NK-cell markers (TCRdb year 2020). The method was 5' RACE. Data came from an Illumina HiSeq 2000. Following TCRdb reprocessing, every CDR3 protein sequence forms one entry, and DNA is not provided. For this sample, the table gives 350,000 to 450,000 distinct CDR3 sequences. The top ten clones comprise 5.2% of the sample. Sequences were obtained from blood T cells: a sorted CD56 or NKG2C T cell subset, CD4+ or CD8+ T cells, or bulk PBMC T cells (not recorded which). Receptor source: a man aged 18-75 years in good health.

The gene calls are TRBV7-2 and TRBJ2-1; TCRdb lists TRBD1, though no DNA is available to test this call. Germline CDR1 SGHTA, CDR2 FQGNSA. The CDR3 sequence is 16 residues long. The CDR3 reads CASNLGGGERYNEQFF.

V is TRBV7-8 and J is TRBJ2-7; TCRdb proposes TRBD1, but this gene call is untestable without DNA. This CDR3 is built from 14 residues. Germline V gene data show CDR1 as SGHVS and CDR2 as FQNEAQ. The CDR3 sequence: CASSLDRGVYEQYF.

The chain combines TRBV4-1 with TRBJ2-3; TCRdb lists TRBD2, though no DNA is available to test this call. Germline V gives CDR1 MGHRA, CDR2 YSYEKL. The CDR3 consists of 15 residues. This chain's CDR3 is CASSQAGRGEDTQYF.

V usage is TRBV14 and J usage is TRBJ2-1; without DNA, the TCRdb call of TRBD2 cannot be checked. The CDR3 has 15 residues. The germline V gene encodes CDR1 SGHDN and CDR2 FVKESK. The CDR3 loop reads CASSQKGLAVNEQFF. Variable domain in full (rest from reference TRBV14 and TRBJ2-1): EAGVTQFPSHSVIEKGQTVTLRCDPISGHDNLYWYRRVMGKEIKFLLHFVKESKQDESGMPNNRFLAERTGGTYSTLKVQPAELEDSGVYFCASSQKGLAVNEQFFGPGTRLTVL.

The J gene is TRBJ1-6, the V gene TRBV4-2. Germline CDR1 and CDR2: LGHNA and YNFKEQ. This CDR3 comprises 14 residues. The CDR3 loop reads CASSQDTNNSPLHF.

The V call is TRBV2, the J call TRBJ2-7. This CDR3 contains 12 residues. Looked up from germline, CDR1 is SNHLY and CDR2 is FYNNEI. This CDR3 reads CASSERVGEQYF.

The chain recombines TRBV7-2 with TRBJ2-1; TCRdb picks TRBD1, but there is no DNA to check that call. The CDR3 is made up of 14 amino acids. CDR1 and CDR2 (germline): SGHTA, FQGNSA. Here the CDR3 reads CASSSSFGRNEQFF.

The genes are TRBV20-1 and TRBJ2-5; TCRdb outputs TRBD2, but without DNA this stays unchecked. Germline V lookup: CDR1 DFQATT, CDR2 SNEGSKA (reference sequence). The CDR3 runs to 16 residues. CDR3 amino acids: CSASPSRGGIQETQYF.

The chain links TRBV6-1 to TRBJ1-4; the D call of TRBD1 rests on TCRdb alone, since no DNA is present to check it. This CDR3 is 13 amino acids long. Germline loops: CDR1 MNHNS, CDR2 SASEGT. CDR3 sequence: CASSEQGYEKLFF.

V and J are TRBV3-1 and TRBJ2-5; TCRdb gives TRBD2 as the D gene, but with no DNA this cannot be confirmed. Germline V CDR1 and CDR2: LGHDT, YNNKEL (reference sequence). The length of the CDR3 is 14 residues. The CDR3 region is CASSQEAGSRTQYF.

V usage is TRBV12-3 or TRBV12-4 and J usage is TRBJ2-3; without DNA, the TCRdb call of TRBD2 cannot be checked. CDR3 size: 18 residues. The CDR3 sequence: CASSLPKGGLSIADTQYF.

The V and J genes are TRBV12-3 or TRBV12-4 and TRBJ2-2; TCRdb's D call of TRBD1 is untestable without DNA. The CDR3 covers 17 residues. CDR3 region: CASSPVWRPGDTGELFF.

The V call is TRBV20-1, the J call TRBJ2-3; the D call from TCRdb, TRBD1, cannot be confirmed without DNA. The CDR3 totals 15 residues. Germline V lookup: CDR1 DFQATT, CDR2 SNEGSKA (reference sequence). CDR3: CSARSGVSALDTQYF.

The V gene is TRBV12-3 or TRBV12-4, the J gene TRBJ1-6. The CDR3 length is 13 residues. The CDR3 loop is CASSWAGGGPLHF.

This chain joins TRBV6-1 and TRBJ2-3; TCRdb picks TRBD2, but there is no DNA to check that call. Per germline, CDR1 MNHNS and CDR2 SASEGT. This CDR3 region has 16 residues. CDR3 sequence: CASSAGLAASTDTQYF.

The rearrangement uses TRBV11-2 and TRBJ1-1; no DNA is available, so the TRBD1 call from TCRdb remains unchecked. The CDR3 totals 13 residues. Per the germline V gene, CDR1 is SGHAT and CDR2 is FQNNGV. The CDR3 loop is CASSLVRGKRAFF.

The genes are TRBV5-1 and TRBJ2-1; TCRdb's assignment of TRBD1 cannot be checked, as there is no DNA. The CDR3 is 15 residues long. Germline assignment: CDR1 SGHRS and CDR2 YFSETQ. The CDR3 here is CASREGGSSYNEQFF.

The rearrangement links TRBV28 to TRBJ1-1. CDR3 length equals 15 residues. Germline V gives CDR1 MDHEN, CDR2 SYDVKM. The CDR3 spells CASRKGSTRSTEAFF.

The chain carries TRBV3-1 and TRBJ2-1; TCRdb outputs TRBD1, but without DNA this stays unchecked. The CDR3 loop spans 15 amino acids. Germline CDR1 and CDR2: LGHDT and YNNKEL (reference sequence). CDR3: CASSQPGSIERGQFF.

The chain links TRBV14 to TRBJ2-3; with no DNA, the TCRdb D assignment of TRBD2 cannot be verified. Germline values: CDR1 SGHDN, CDR2 FVKESK. The CDR3 is 13 residues long. CDR3 loop: CASSRAQVSTQYF. The variable domain in full, completed from reference TRBV14 and TRBJ2-3, reads EAGVTQFPSHSVIEKGQTVTLRCDPISGHDNLYWYRRVMGKEIKFLLHFVKESKQDESGMPNNRFLAERTGGTYSTLKVQPAELEDSGVYFCASSRAQVSTQYFGPGTRLTVL.

This chain joins TRBV12-3 or TRBV12-4 and TRBJ2-3; TCRdb's D call of TRBD2 is untestable without DNA. The CDR3 contains 16 residues. The CDR3 sequence: CASSFRLAGSTDTQYF.

The chain employs TRBV29-1 and TRBJ1-6; TCRdb indicates TRBD1, and absent DNA this call remains unverified. The CDR3 has 13 amino acids. Germline V gene lookup returns CDR1 SQVTM and CDR2 ANQGSEA. The CDR3: CSVSDRMNSPLHF.

The chain has TRBV6-2 or TRBV6-3 and TRBJ1-1; TCRdb's assignment of TRBD1 cannot be checked, as there is no DNA. The CDR3 covers 14 residues. Germline CDR1 MNHEY, CDR2 SVGEGT. This CDR3 reads CASSYQGGYTEAFF.

The rearrangement joins TRBV29-1 to TRBJ2-3; the D gene TCRdb calls, TRBD1, cannot be checked with no DNA. The germline CDR1 and CDR2 sequences are SQVTM and ANQGSEA. The CDR3 is 13 amino acids. This chain's CDR3 is CSVDSAALDTQYF.

This chain links TRBV2 with TRBJ1-6; TCRdb indicates TRBD1, and absent DNA this call remains unverified. This CDR3 is 14 amino acids long. Germline V CDR1 and CDR2: SNHLY, FYNNEI. CDR3 in amino acids: CASSDETGRSPLHF.

This sequence joins TRBV5-1 and TRBJ1-2; with no DNA, the TCRdb D assignment of TRBD1 cannot be verified. This CDR3 has 13 amino acids. Germline lookup yields CDR1 SGHRS and CDR2 YFSETQ. The CDR3 region is CASRWDRAYGYTF. The complete variable domain, with remaining parts taken from reference TRBV5-1 and TRBJ1-2, reads KAGVTQTPRYLIKTRGQQVTLSCSPISGHRSVSWYQQTPGQGLQFLFEYFSETQRNKGNFPGRFSGRQFSNSRSEMNVSTLELGDSALYLCASRWDRAYGYTFGSGTRLTVV.

The chain employs TRBV6-2 or TRBV6-3 and TRBJ2-5; absent DNA, TCRdb's TRBD1 call cannot be checked. Germline lookup yields CDR1 MNHEY and CDR2 SVGEGT. The CDR3 totals 15 residues. CDR3 sequence reads: CASSLGQAGLETQYF.